These 21 T cell receptor beta chains were all obtained from the same sample, sequenced in a study of control samples from healthy donors and cancer patients. Measured with immunoSEQ multiplex PCR; TCRdb has only the in-frame clones, and not every one. The table has around 53,000 clones, roughly 85% seen once. Material: PBMCs. These receptors were taken from a woman aged 45 to 65 with lung cancer.

The chain links TRBV28 to TRBJ1-2; no clear D. Trimming left V 2 bases short and J 4 bases short, with 11 bases between. Looked up from germline, CDR1 is MDHEN and CDR2 is SYDVKM. This CDR3 spans 14 amino acids. As DNA, the CDR3 is TGTGCCAGCAGTTTAAACAGCCCGTTCTATGGCTACACCTTC. This sequence encodes CASSLNSPFYGYTF.

This chain joins TRBV6-4 and TRBJ1-6; possibly TRBD1 for D (5 bases). V was clipped by 4 bases and J by 10 bases, with 14 bases between them. The CDR3 sequence is 14 residues long. CDR1 and CDR2 (germline): MRHNA, SNTAGT. The CDR3 protein is CASSASMGGSPLHF. CDR3 in DNA: TGTGCCAGCAGTGCTTCAATGGGGGGATCACCCCTCCACTTT.

The V and J genes are TRBV18 and TRBJ2-7, with D possibly being TRBD1 (5 bases). The CDR3 has 13 amino acids. Germline CDR1 is KGHSH and CDR2 is LQKENI. Trimming stripped 6 bases from V and 2 bases from J, with 11 bases between. CDR3 amino acids: CASSRADTYEQYF. In nucleotides, the CDR3 is TGTGCCAGCTCCAGGGCAGACACCTACGAGCAGTACTTC.

J is TRBJ1-5 and V is TRBV5-4, with D possibly being TRBD1 (5 bases). Germline V CDR1 and CDR2: SGHNT, YYREEE (reference sequence). V shed 1 base and J shed 0 bases, with 8 bases lying between them. The length of the CDR3 is 15 residues. The chain's CDR3 is CASSLQGGSNQPQHF. The CDR3 DNA reads TGTGCCAGCAGCTTGCAGGGAGGTAGCAATCAGCCCCAGCATTTT.

The sample holds one count of this clone. CDR3 in amino acids: CASSEQGESEAFF. The CDR3 bases are TGTGCCAGCAGCGAGCAGGGGGAAAGCGAAGCTTTCTTT. This chain uses TRBV9 with TRBJ1-1, with 7 bases identical to TRBD1. There are 13 residues in the CDR3. Germline assignment: CDR1 SGDLS and CDR2 YYNGEE. J gave up 8 bases and V 3 bases, and 7 bases lay outside the gene matches.

V usage is TRBV18 and J usage is TRBJ1-5, with a possible D match to TRBD1 (6 bases). Germline V lookup: CDR1 KGHSH, CDR2 LQKENI. V was shortened by 3 bases and J by 4 bases, with 7 bases between the two germline ends. The CDR3 consists of 13 residues. CDR3 loop: CASSPGANQPQHF. The CDR3 DNA follows: TGTGCCAGCTCACCGGGGGCAAATCAGCCCCAGCATTTT.

The V gene is TRBV28, the J gene TRBJ1-6; TRBD1 is a possible D gene (6 bases). Germline lookup yields CDR1 MDHEN and CDR2 SYDVKM. The V and J ends lost 3 bases and 9 bases respectively, with 15 bases between them. The length of the CDR3 is 15 residues. The CDR3 reads CASSFRDKIGSPLHF. Written as DNA, the CDR3 is TGTGCCAGCAGTTTTCGGGACAAGATAGGTTCACCCCTCCACTTT.

The rearrangement joins TRBV9 to TRBJ1-6; 9 bases match TRBD1. The CDR3 consists of 14 residues. Germline V lookup: CDR1 SGDLS, CDR2 YYNGEE. Germline trimming cut 0 bases from V and 10 bases from J; bases unmatched to any gene: 2. The CDR3 DNA reads as TGTGCCAGCAGCGTAGCGACAGGGGGATCACCCCTCCACTTT. It encodes CASSVATGGSPLHF.

This chain links TRBV10-3 with TRBJ1-1, with D unresolved. The V end was cut by 3 bases, the J end by 0 bases, with 8 bases between. The V gene's germline CDR1 is ENHRY and CDR2 SYGVKD. The CDR3 covers 14 residues. This CDR3 is CAISDNTLNTEAFF. The CDR3 DNA follows: TGTGCCATCAGTGATAACACCTTGAACACTGAAGCTTTCTTT.

This chain connects TRBV27 to TRBJ1-2; 9 bases fit TRBD1. V shed 3 bases and J 4 bases; nucleotides not matched to a gene: 9. This CDR3 comprises 16 residues. Germline V gives CDR1 MNHEY, CDR2 SMNVEV (reference sequence). The DNA of the CDR3 is TGTGCCAGCAGTTTTATCTCGGGACAGGGTTTCTATGGCTACACCTTC. This translates into CASSFISGQGFYGYTF.

The chain carries TRBV28 and TRBJ2-1; 10 bases line up with TRBD2. Germline-derived CDR1 and CDR2 are MDHEN and SYDVKM. With V trimmed by 4 bases and J by 2 bases, 8 bases remained unmatched. The CDR3 is 17 amino acids. CDR3 in amino acids: CASSSVGLAATYNEQFF. For the CDR3, the DNA is TGTGCCAGCAGTTCGGTTGGACTAGCGGCCACCTACAATGAGCAGTTCTTC.

A single count supports this clone. The chain has TRBV18 and TRBJ1-2; a weak D match, TRBD1 (6 bases). CDR3 length: 12 residues. Trimming shortened V by 3 bases and J by 6 bases, and 8 bases separated the two germline ends. Germline values: CDR1 KGHSH, CDR2 LQKENI. The CDR3 reads CASSPTGDGYTF. Here the CDR3 DNA reads TGTGCCAGCTCACCGACAGGAGATGGCTACACCTTC. Full variable domain (rest looked up from reference TRBV18 and TRBJ1-2): NAGVMQNPRHLVRRRGQEARLRCSPMKGHSHVYWYRQLPEEGLKFMVYLQKENIIDESGMPKERFSAEFPKEGPSILRIQQVVRGDSAAYFCASSPTGDGYTFGSGTRLTVV.

This chain links TRBV28 with TRBJ2-5; TRBD1 is a possible D gene (6 bases). The CDR3 is 15 residues long. The V and J ends lost 2 bases and 5 bases respectively, with 15 bases between them. CDR1 and CDR2 (germline): MDHEN, SYDVKM. As DNA, the CDR3 is TGTGCCAGCAGTTTACCCGGAAGGGGGTTGGAGACCCAGTACTTC. This codes for CASSLPGRGLETQYF.

Only one count was recorded for this clone. The chain links TRBV12-3 or TRBV12-4 to TRBJ1-2, with D unclear. The CDR3 is made up of 12 amino acids. Trimming left V 1 base short and J 8 bases short, with 8 bases between. As DNA, the CDR3 is TGTGCCAGCAGTTTAGGCGAGGACGGCTACACCTTC. Its translation: CASSLGEDGYTF.

The chain recombines TRBV28 with TRBJ2-3, with 10 bases fitting TRBD2. The CDR3 is made up of 16 amino acids. CDR1 MDHEN and CDR2 SYDVKM come from the germline V gene. The V gene end was trimmed by 5 bases and the J gene end by 0 bases; junction bases not matched to a gene: 5. In DNA form, the CDR3 reads TGTGCCAGCAGTACCTCACTAGCGGGGAGCACAGATACGCAGTATTTT. Translating gives CASSTSLAGSTDTQYF.

The V and J genes are TRBV5-1 and TRBJ1-1, with a possible D match to TRBD1 (5 bases). The CDR3 runs to 15 residues. Looked up from germline, CDR1 is SGHRS and CDR2 is YFSETQ. V was pared by 4 bases and J by 1 base, with 14 bases between. CDR3: CASSPGPGRNTEAFF. The CDR3 DNA reads TGCGCCAGCAGCCCCGGACCGGGACGGAACACTGAAGCTTTCTTT.

V is TRBV5-5 and J is TRBJ2-3; D may correspond to TRBD1 or TRBD2 (5 bases each). V was pared by 5 bases and J by 4 bases, with 14 bases between. CDR1 and CDR2 (germline): SGHKS, YYEKEE (reference sequence). The CDR3 has 14 residues. The CDR3 bases are TGTGCCAGCAGTTCAGGGACCGCATCAGATACGCAGTATTTT. It yields the protein CASSSGTASDTQYF.

The CDR3 bases are TGCAGCGTTGGAAGGGGGCTGGACAATGAGCAGTTCTTC. Translating it yields CSVGRGLDNEQFF. The chain employs TRBV29-1 and TRBJ2-1; 7 bases line up with TRBD1. J gave up 5 bases and V 4 bases, and 5 bases lay outside the gene matches. CDR3 length: 13 amino acids. From germline, CDR1 is SQVTM and CDR2 ANQGSEA.

The genes are TRBV15 and TRBJ2-1; D is perhaps TRBD1 or TRBD2 (6 bases each). The CDR3 length is 12 residues. The V gene lost 5 bases and the J gene lost 9 bases, with 11 bases spanning the gap. The germline CDR1 and CDR2 sequences are LNHNV and YYDKDF (reference sequence). CDR3 in amino acids: CATSERGVEQFF. Here the CDR3 DNA reads TGTGCCACCAGCGAGAGGGGGGTTGAGCAGTTCTTC.

Turning to this clone: Other DNA sequences in this sample translate to the same CDR3. This chain connects TRBV18 to TRBJ1-1; 7 bases are a match to TRBD1. V lost 0 bases, J lost 5 bases, and 6 bases stayed unmatched. Germline CDR1 is KGHSH and CDR2 is LQKENI. The CDR3 extends over 15 amino acids. The CDR3 is CASSPPEGGGTEAFF. In DNA form, the CDR3 reads TGTGCCAGCTCACCACCGGAAGGGGGCGGAACTGAAGCTTTCTTT.

This chain joins TRBV29-1 and TRBJ1-1; TRBD1 matches at 7 bases. CDR1 and CDR2 (germline): SQVTM, ANQGSEA. The V gene end was trimmed by 1 base and the J gene end by 4 bases; junction bases not matched to a gene: 12. This CDR3 is 16 amino acids long. CDR3 amino acids: CSVEGLGAGGGTEAFF. CDR3 nucleotides: TGCAGCGTTGAAGGTCTCGGCGCAGGGGGTGGCACTGAAGCTTTCTTT. Full variable domain (missing parts from reference TRBV29-1 and TRBJ1-1): SAVISQKPSRDICQRGTSLTIQCQVDSQVTMMFWYRQQPGQSLTLIATANQGSEATYESGFVIDKFPISRPNLTFSTLTVSNMSPEDSSIYLCSVEGLGAGGGTEAFFGQGTRLTVV.